This T cell receptor (beta chain) was sequenced during a study of Graves' ophthalmopathy and Graves' hyperthyroidism. Overall study findings and caveats: Detection in blood was also observed for most expanded thyroid clonotypes above 0.001 frequency. Ophthalmopathy progression predictions by the model showed about 72% specificity and roughly 71% sensitivity.

Turning to this clonotype: No antigen is known for it.

This CDR3 comprises 17 residues. V trimming: 6 bases; J trimming: 0 bases; junction bases outside the gene matches: 10. Germline-derived CDR1 and CDR2 are MNHNS and SASEGT. Using RNA transcripts, the TCR beta CDR3 regions were amplified. The first-round RT-PCR employed HTBI primers together with the Qiagen OneStep RT-PCR kit. A multiplex PCR was then performed as the second round. Using its own MiXCR run on the multiplex PCR reads, TCRdb lists one record per CDR3 protein. Of 650,000 to 900,000 distinct CDR3 sequences in the sample, roughly two fifths were seen once. Having ophthalmopathy, the donors showed moderate-to-severe activity, CAS ≥3 and NOSPECS ≥4, with disease lasting under 3 months. Someone took the PBMCs out of 10 ml of fresh peripheral blood.

The source is an adult man with Graves' ophthalmopathy. The sample comprised peripheral blood. This chain links TRBV6-1 with TRBJ1-3; 8 nucleotides match TRBD1. The CDR3 sequence: CASRSRGRGLSGNTIYF. The CDR3 coding sequence is TGTGCCAGCAGGTCCCGGGGCAGGGGGCTCTCTGGAAACACCATATATTTT.